One and the same sample provided the 9 T cell receptor beta chains below, sequenced in a study of beta chain features in type 1 diabetes. The antigens for these receptors are not known. Study-wide results and caveats: TCRB CDR3s from Type 1 diabetes patients were moderately but significantly shorter in all four CD4+ subsets.

Sequencing targeted expressed TCRB transcripts, as all isolated RNA had been reverse transcribed. Assay: immunoSEQ multiplex PCR; the TCRdb copy retains only in-frame clones and omits some. This sample has about 160,000 clones, with approximately 10% found just once. Material: central memory CD4+ T cells from blood. The source of these receptors is a woman aged 25-40 years with type 1 diabetes.

This clone was picked up a small number of times. The J gene is TRBJ2-3, the V gene TRBV6-1; tentatively, D is TRBD1 (6 bases). The CDR3 is 11 amino acids. Trimming removed 4 bases from V and 10 bases from J, with 9 bases in between. Germline V gives CDR1 MNHNS, CDR2 SASEGT. The CDR3 DNA reads TGTGCCAGCAGTGTGGGGGCGGCGCAGTATTTT. It translates to CASSVGAAQYF.

Only a few counts were recorded for this clone. This chain connects TRBV27 to TRBJ2-5; 12 bases align to TRBD2. Losses at the gene ends were 8 bases for V and 4 bases for J; bases not matched to a gene: 5. Germline V CDR1 and CDR2: MNHEY, SMNVEV (reference sequence). This CDR3 contains 14 residues. In DNA form, the CDR3 reads TGTGCCAGCGGTCTAGCGGGAGGGCCAGAGACCCAGTACTTC. Residues: CASGLAGGPETQYF.

This clone has only a few counts. The rearrangement uses TRBV7-2 and TRBJ2-7; 9 positions agree with TRBD1. Trimming at V came to 6 bases and at J to 6 bases, leaving 9 bases not matched to a gene. Germline CDR1 is SGHTA and CDR2 is FQGNSA. The CDR3 loop spans 14 amino acids. CDR3 DNA: TGTGCCAGCAGTTCCGGGACAGGGTTAGGCGAGCAGTACTTC. Amino acid sequence: CASSSGTGLGEQYF.

This sequence joins TRBV5-1 and TRBJ2-1; TRBD2 aligns across 12 bases. J gave up 7 bases and V 0 bases, and 2 bases lay outside the gene matches. The CDR3 sequence is 15 residues long. CDR1 is SGHRS, CDR2 YFSETQ, per germline. CDR3 amino acids: CASSLGLAGDNEQFF. The CDR3, as DNA: TGCGCCAGCAGCTTGGGACTAGCGGGAGATAATGAGCAGTTCTTC.

This clone came up a few times. The J gene is TRBJ2-6, the V gene TRBV29-1; TRBD1 might be the D (6 bases). Germline CDR1 SQVTM, CDR2 ANQGSEA. V dropped 7 bases and J dropped 1 base, with 11 bases sitting between them. The CDR3 is 14 residues long. CDR3 in amino acids: CSAGDISGANVLTF. CDR3 nucleotides: TGCAGCGCAGGGGACATTTCTGGGGCCAACGTCCTGACTTTC.

The V gene is TRBV2, the J gene TRBJ2-1; TRBD2 aligns across 7 bases. CDR1 SNHLY and CDR2 FYNNEI come from the germline V gene. Trimming took 6 bases from V and 4 from J; bases not matched to a gene: 6. The CDR3 covers 14 residues. CDR3 in DNA: TGTGCCAGCAGGGGGACTAACCAATACAATGAGCAGTTCTTC. This translates into CASRGTNQYNEQFF.

The chain recombines TRBV7-6 with TRBJ1-1; D remains ambiguous. V shed 1 base and J shed 1 base, with 10 bases lying between them. There are 15 residues in the CDR3. Germline lookup yields CDR1 SGHVS and CDR2 FNYEAQ. CDR3 residues: CASSLESRSNTEAFF. CDR3 coding DNA: TGTGCCAGCAGCTTAGAGTCTAGATCGAACACTGAAGCTTTCTTT.

This clone appeared a few times. The gene calls are TRBV6-6 and TRBJ2-1, with a tentative D call TRBD2 (6 bases). Germline loops: CDR1 MNHNY, CDR2 SVGAGI (reference sequence). V dropped 7 bases and J dropped 2 bases, with 9 bases sitting between them. The CDR3 loop spans 13 amino acids. CDR3 sequence reads: CASTRDTYNEQFF. CDR3 sequence (DNA): TGTGCCAGCACGCGGGATACCTACAATGAGCAGTTCTTC.

The chain couples TRBV9 to TRBJ2-7; D not resolved. V was trimmed by 1 base and J by 4 bases, leaving 9 bases between them. Germline-derived CDR1 and CDR2 are SGDLS and YYNGEE. This CDR3 region has 13 residues. As DNA, the CDR3 is TGTGCCAGCAGCGTATTCTCAGGTTACGAGCAGTACTTC. Translation gives CASSVFSGYEQYF.